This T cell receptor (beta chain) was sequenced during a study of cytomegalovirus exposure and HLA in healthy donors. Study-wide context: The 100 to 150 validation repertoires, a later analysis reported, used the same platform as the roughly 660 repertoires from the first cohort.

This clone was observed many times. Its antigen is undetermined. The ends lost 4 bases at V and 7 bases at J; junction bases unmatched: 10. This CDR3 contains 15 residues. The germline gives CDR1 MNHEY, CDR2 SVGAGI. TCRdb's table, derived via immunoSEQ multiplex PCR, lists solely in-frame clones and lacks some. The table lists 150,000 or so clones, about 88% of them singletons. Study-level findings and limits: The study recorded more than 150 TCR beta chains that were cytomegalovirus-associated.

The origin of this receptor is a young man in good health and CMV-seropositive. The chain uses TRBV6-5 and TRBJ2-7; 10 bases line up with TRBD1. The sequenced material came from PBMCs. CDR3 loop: CASSSTGTGVYEQYF. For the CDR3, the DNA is TGTGCCAGCAGTTCTACCGGGACAGGGGTTTATGAGCAGTACTTC.